A selection of T cell receptor beta chains follows, all from one sample in a study of tumor-infiltrating lymphocytes in glioblastoma multiforme. TCRdb fed the multiplex PCR reads into MiXCR, producing one record per CDR3 protein. The sample includes about 11,000 distinct CDR3 sequences, about 72% of them seen just once. Sequenced: brain tumor tissue. Source of these receptors: a male donor with glioblastoma. The CDR3 runs from the conserved cysteine through the conserved F or W. D genes are given only for firm matches. Clone size appears in some rows only: once, few, many, or a class for an expanded clone.

clone_size j_call v_call d_call cdr3_nt cdr3_aa
. TRBJ2-2 TRBV29-1 . TGCAGCGTTGAATGGGCAGGGGAATCGGCGAACACCCGGGAGCTGTTTTTT CSVEWAGESANTRELFF
. TRBJ1-2 TRBV7-8 TRBD1 TGTGCCAGCAGCTTAGCGACGACAGGGGACTATTGCTGCACCTTC CASSLATTGDYCCTF
. TRBJ2-5 TRBV28 . TGTGCCAGCAGTTTACTGCCGACAGGGAGGCGAGGGACCCAGTACTTC CASSLLPTGRRGTQYF
few TRBJ2-7 TRBV5-1 TRBD2 TGCGCCAGCAGCTCCGGACTAGTATCGGCCTACGAGCAGTACTTC CASSSGLVSAYEQYF
. TRBJ2-1 TRBV6-2/TRBV6-3 . TGTGCCAGCAGGGACAAGAATAACAATGAGCAGTTCTTC CASRDKNNNEQFF
many TRBJ1-1 TRBV5-1 . TGCGCCAGCAGCTTGAGGCAGGGAGGCACTGAAGCTTTCTTT CASSLRQGGTEAFF
few TRBJ2-7 TRBV5-6 . TGTGCCAGCAGCTTCGGGGGAACCTACGAGCAGTACTTC CASSFGGTYEQYF
many TRBJ2-2 TRBV24-1 . TGTGCCACCAGTGGGATTGGGCAGGGAGGCACCGGGGAGCTGTTTTTT CATSGIGQGGTGELFF
. TRBJ2-2 TRBV5-6 . TGTGCCATCAGCTTGGCCGACAGGCTCGACACCGGGGAGCTGTTTTTT CAISLADRLDTGELFF
. TRBJ2-1 TRBV11-2 . TGTGCCAGCACCCAAGCCTACAATGAGCAGTTCTTC CASTQAYNEQFF
. TRBJ2-7 TRBV29-1 . TGCAGCGTTTTAGGGGTCGGTCGCGAGCAGTACTTC CSVLGVGREQYF
. TRBJ2-3 TRBV6-5 . . CASTPSGRTQIRSIF
. TRBJ2-1 TRBV12-3/TRBV12-4 . TGTGCCAGCAGTTTTACCGATGAGCAGTTCTTC CASSFTDEQFF
. TRBJ1-1 TRBV29-1 . TGCAGCGCCTATCCGGGACAGAACACTGAAGCTTTCTTT CSAYPGQNTEAFF
. TRBJ1-6 TRBV7-3 . TGTGCCAGCAGCTTCATGAACCAGATACTCTACTTT CASSFMNQILYF
once TRBJ1-5 TRBV4-1 . TGCGCAAGCAGCCAAGGATTCACGAGCAATCAGCCCCAGCATTTT CASSQGFTSNQPQHF
few TRBJ1-2 TRBV20-1 . TGCACTGCTGAAAGACCCTGTCCCTATGGCTACACCTTC CTAERPCPYGYTF
. TRBJ2-3 TRBV20-1 TRBD2 TGCAGTGCGGTAGCGGGACATCATTTCACAGATACGCAGTATTTT CSAVAGHHFTDTQYF
. TRBJ2-5 TRBV11-1 TRBD2 TGTGCCAGCAGCTTAGCTTCTAGCGGGAGTCTAGAGACCCAGTACTTC CASSLASSGSLETQYF
. TRBJ1-4 TRBV4-1 . TGCGCCAGTAGCCCGGATGAAGCTAATGAAAGACTGTTTTTT CASSPDEANERLFF
. TRBJ2-5 TRBV11-2 . TGTGCCAGCAGCTTATTTAGCCTGGAGACCCAGTACTTC CASSLFSLETQYF
many TRBJ2-3 TRBV2 TRBD2 TGTGCCAGCTTTTCGCCACTAGCGGGACTCACAGATACGCAGTATTTT CASFSPLAGLTDTQYF
once TRBJ2-1 TRBV20-1 TRBD2 TGCAGTGCTACAGCCTCCGGGACTACCGACAATGAGCAGTTCTTT CSATASGTTDNEQFF
. TRBJ1-1 TRBV11-2 . TGCGCCAGCCGCTTAGATGGAGGGGTTGAAGCTCTCTTT CASRLDGGVEALF
. TRBJ1-2 TRBV12-3/TRBV12-4 . TGTGCCAGCAGTTTAGGGCATTCTAACTATGGCTACACCTTC CASSLGHSNYGYTF
. TRBJ2-7 TRBV10-2 . TGCGCCAGCAGTGGCTCGATTGAAGAGAGGCGGTTC CASSGSIEERRF
. TRBJ2-5 TRBV6-6 . TGTGCCAGCAGTTACTTAGGCGGGACACCAAAAGAGACCCAGTACTTC CASSYLGGTPKETQYF
. TRBJ2-1 TRBV11-2 TRBD2 TGTGCCAGCTCCCGGGGGCGGGGGGGTGGGATTGGGCAGTTCTTC CASSRGRGGGIGQFF
many TRBJ2-7 TRBV13 TRBD2 TGTGCCAGCAGCTTAAGTGCCCTAGGGCTAGCGGGAGGGGTGCAGTACTTC CASSLSALGLAGGVQYF
. TRBJ2-7 TRBV29-1 . TGCAGAGTTGAAGTGGTGGGAAATCAGCCGTCCCGCGAGCAGTACTTC CRVEVVGNQPSREQYF
. TRBJ1-5 TRBV21-1 . TGTGCCAGCACTGACAGGACAAGGCGTCAGCCCCAGCATTTT CASTDRTRRQPQHF
. TRBJ2-6 TRBV12-3/TRBV12-4 . TGTGCCAGCAGATTAGGTCCGTTCTTCGGGGCCAACGTCCTGACTTTC CASRLGPFFGANVLTF
few TRBJ1-6 TRBV29-1 TRBD1 TGCAGTGCTGCCAGGGACAGGGAATCACCCCTCCACTTT CSAARDRESPLHF
. TRBJ2-2 TRBV11-2 . TGTGCCAGCTTCAGTTCTTACCGGGATGAATATAGCACCGGGGAGCTGTTTTTT CASFSSYRDEYSTGELFF
. TRBJ1-1 TRBV4-1 . TGCTCAAGCAGCCAAGATGGATGGTCTGTGACGGTCACTGAAGCTTTCTTT CSSSQDGWSVTVTEAFF
once TRBJ2-3 TRBV29-1 . TGCAGCGTTGGAGATCCCCATCCCTGGAAAGATAAGCAGTATTTT CSVGDPHPWKDKQYF
. TRBJ2-7 TRBV11-1 . TGTGCCAGCAGCTTAGGGATCTCCTACGAGCAGTACTTC CASSLGISYEQYF
. TRBJ1-5 TRBV20-1 . TGCAGTGCCCTACGGAGAGGGACGACCCTTAATACACAGCATTTT CSALRRGTTLNTQHF
. TRBJ2-1 TRBV7-9 TRBD2 TGTGCCAGCAGGCAAACTAGCGGGAGGAATATTGGCTCCTACGATGAGCAGTTCTTC CASRQTSGRNIGSYDEQFF
. TRBJ2-7 TRBV10-3 . TGTGCCACCCTGGGAGAGGAGTGGGGCGAGCAGTACTTC CATLGEEWGEQYF
. TRBJ2-6 TRBV6-5 . TGTGCCAGCAGTTACTCGACAGACGGGGCCAACGTCCTGACTTTC CASSYSTDGANVLTF
. TRBJ2-2 TRBV4-1 TRBD2 TGCACCAGCAGTCCGACTAGCGGGAGGGCCCCCGGGGAACTGTTTTTT CTSSPTSGRAPGELFF
once TRBJ2-1 TRBV11-2 TRBD1 TGTGCCTGCAGCTTAGCAGTAAGGGGGCCTTCGCGCAACGAGCAATTCTTC CACSLAVRGPSRNEQFF
. TRBJ2-3 TRBV11-2 TRBD1 TGTGCCAGCAGGTTGACAGGGGACCCCACAGATACGCAGTATTTT CASRLTGDPTDTQYF
. TRBJ2-1 TRBV29-1 TRBD2 TGCAGCGTTGGTACTAGCGGTAACAATGAGCAGTTCTTC CSVGTSGNNEQFF
. TRBJ2-2 TRBV2 TRBD1 TGTACCAGCAATGACAGGGGCTCCACCGGGGAGCTGTTTTTT CTSNDRGSTGELFF
. TRBJ1-5 TRBV6-1 . TGTGCCAGCAACCCGGGGGCGGATCAGCCCCAGCATTTT CASNPGADQPQHF